Listed below are T cell receptor beta chains from one sample, sequenced in a study of blood T cell repertoires in COVID-19. The protocol was immunoSEQ multiplex PCR, while the TCRdb copy is restricted to in-frame clones and leaves out a portion. The data contain about 150,000 clones, roughly 78% of them seen just once; the ten biggest clones take up about 15%. Material for sequencing was peripheral blood. The receptors were gathered from a human donor with acute or convalescent COVID-19. The donor label of this sample is uncertain. Each CDR3 is given with its conserved first and last residue. Each record gives: V gene, J gene, clone size, D gene, CDR3 protein, CDR3 DNA. The D gene is left open where the match is weak. Clone size is not always given. Where it is, it says once, few, many or a class for expanded clones.

TRBV6-2/TRBV6-3	TRBJ1-6	-	-	CASSRTAYNSPLHF	TGTGCCAGCAGTCGGACAGCTTATAATTCACCCCTCCACTTT
TRBV6-1	TRBJ1-3	-	-	CASSEARVYF	TGTGCCAGCAGTGAAGCTCGGGTGTATTTT
TRBV6-5	TRBJ2-7	-	-	CASSHNVGYEQYF	TGTGCCAGCAGTCATAACGTCGGGTACGAGCAGTACTTC
TRBV19	TRBJ1-2	-	-	CASSIHQGGYGYTF	TGTGCCAGTAGTATTCACCAGGGCGGCTATGGCTACACCTTC
TRBV7-9	TRBJ1-1	-	-	CASSPYPGGTMNTEAFF	TGTGCCAGCAGCCCATACCCCGGAGGAACCATGAACACTGAAGCTTTCTTT
TRBV28	TRBJ1-1	few	TRBD1	CASSVDRANTEAFF	TGTGCCAGCAGTGTGGACAGGGCGAACACTGAAGCTTTCTTT
TRBV11-2	TRBJ2-5	-	TRBD2	CASSLVGSSGQETQYF	TGTGCCAGCAGCTTAGTCGGGTCTAGCGGGCAAGAGACCCAGTACTTC
TRBV30	TRBJ1-5	-	-	CAWSGGRNQPQHF	TGTGCCTGGAGTGGGGGCAGAAATCAGCCCCAGCATTTT
TRBV15	TRBJ1-4	-	-	CATSGGTNEKLFF	TGTGCTACTTCGGGAGGGACTAATGAAAAACTGTTTTTT
TRBV7-9	TRBJ2-7	-	TRBD2	CASSPSPGLAGGSYEQYF	TGTGCCAGCAGCCCCTCCCCCGGACTAGCGGGGGGATCCTACGAGCAGTACTTC
TRBV21-1	TRBJ1-2	-	-	CASSSRDHAHYGYTF	TGTGCCAGCAGCTCCCGGGATCATGCACACTATGGCTACACCTTC
TRBV7-2	TRBJ2-5	-	-	CASSPTPPGEETQYF	TGTGCCAGCAGCCCAACCCCCCCAGGGGAAGAGACCCAGTACTTC
TRBV11-3	TRBJ2-1	-	TRBD2	CASSLEGRGSGLGQTSSYNEQFF	TGTGCCAGCAGCTTAGAGGGGCGTGGGTCGGGACTAGGCCAAACAAGCTCCTACAATGAGCAGTTCTTC
TRBV7-9	TRBJ1-2	-	TRBD1	CASSPDRVGYTF	TGTGCCAGCAGCCCGGACAGGGTCGGCTACACCTTC
TRBV7-2	TRBJ1-5	-	-	CASSLMEKPQHF	TGTGCCAGCAGCTTAATGGAGAAGCCCCAGCATTTT
TRBV30	TRBJ1-1	-	TRBD1	CAWSTRGAEAFF	TGTGCCTGGAGCACCAGGGGGGCTGAAGCTTTCTTT
TRBV5-6	TRBJ1-2	-	-	CASSFTTNYGYTF	TGTGCCAGCAGCTTTACAACTAACTATGGCTACACCTTC
TRBV20-1	TRBJ2-5	-	-	CSAENQETQYF	TGCAGTGCAGAGAACCAAGAGACCCAGTACTTC
TRBV7-8	TRBJ1-1	-	-	CASSLEYGSSRFSTMNTEAFF	TGTGCCAGCAGCTTAGAGTACGGGAGCAGTCGTTTCTCTACCATGAACACTGAAGCTTTCTTT
TRBV3-1/TRBV3-2	TRBJ2-7	-	-	CASSQGIFEGEQYF	TGTGCCAGCAGCCAAGGCATATTCGAGGGCGAGCAGTACTTC
TRBV6-2/TRBV6-3	TRBJ1-1	-	-	CASSYRRRTGDTEAFF	TGTGCCAGCAGTTATAGAAGGCGGACGGGGGACACTGAAGCTTTCTTT
TRBV7-9	TRBJ1-5	once	-	CASSLARGGPNQPQHF	TGTGCCAGCAGCTTAGCGCGCGGGGGTCCAAATCAGCCCCAGCATTTT
TRBV7-8	TRBJ2-7	-	-	CASSPTGFFREQYF	TGTGCCAGCAGCCCGACAGGATTCTTTAGAGAGCAGTACTTC